Presented here are 11 T cell receptor beta chains from one specimen sequenced in a study of regulatory T cells in long-lasting Graves disease. Combining iRepertoire HTBI primers with Arm-PCR of CDR3 regions, the authors built TCR beta libraries. TCRdb re-called the multiplex PCR reads with MiXCR, one entry per CDR3 protein. The data hold 530,000 or so distinct CDR3 sequences, with about 13% observed a single time. Time point reported: newly diagnosed GD, antithyroid drugs for less than 3 months. The TCR library was prepared using RNA isolated from PBMCs. In addition, the sample was reused for a study of T cells in Graves' hyperthyroidism and ophthalmopathy.

The sequences come from peripheral blood mononuclear cells (PBMCs), collected at new diagnosis, from a patient treated with antithyroid drugs. All receptors come from a man aged 30 to 39 with Graves disease.

The V and J genes are TRBV6-1 and TRBJ1-2; TRBD1 agrees at 9 bases. This CDR3 is built from 14 residues. Trimming removed 5 bases from V and 8 bases from J; junction bases left unmatched: 9. The V gene's germline CDR1 is MNHNS and CDR2 SASEGT. The CDR3 nucleotides are TGTGCCAGCAGTCCCTTACAGGGGGCAGGAGGCTACACCTTC. As protein: CASSPLQGAGGYTF.

This clonotype was seen at least ten times. The chain employs TRBV29-1 and TRBJ2-1; D is ambiguous. V lost 3 bases, J lost 8 bases, and 20 bases lay in between. This CDR3 is built from 15 residues. The germline gives CDR1 SQVTM, CDR2 ANQGSEA. CDR3 nucleotides: TGCAGCGTTGAGCTTCCAAGGGCAGTCAGCGATGAGCAGTTCTTC. Translating it yields CSVELPRAVSDEQFF.

A remark on this clonotype: The CDR3 end shows no conserved phenylalanine or tryptophan, and so a read error is likely. In nucleotides, the CDR3 is TGTGCCAGCAGCTTAACGGGTGAAGGGACCCAGTACCTC. The encoded protein is CASSLTGEGTQYL. The chain employs TRBV7-3 and TRBJ2-5, with D unclear. The germline CDR1 and CDR2 sequences are SGHTA and FQGTGA. The CDR3 covers 13 residues. Trimming pared 0 bases from V and 7 bases from J, leaving 9 bases between.

This clonotype was recorded at least ten times. V gene TRBV2 combines with J gene TRBJ2-7; 15 nucleotides match TRBD2. The CDR3 sequence is 15 residues long. Unmatched junction bases numbered 7, after V lost 6 bases and J lost 7 bases. Germline CDR1 reads SNHLY; CDR2 reads FYNNEI. The CDR3 protein is CASSVPGLAGGEQYF. CDR3 DNA: TGTGCCAGCAGCGTCCCGGGACTAGCGGGGGGAGAGCAGTACTTC.

V usage is TRBV20-1 and J usage is TRBJ2-1; D call uncertain. CDR3 length: 13 amino acids. CDR1 and CDR2 from the germline V gene are DFQATT and SNEGSKA (reference sequence). Trimming cost V 4 bases and J 5 bases, with 12 bases left between them. The CDR3 DNA sequence: TGCAGTGCTACCCTTAATTCGAACAATGAGCAGTTCTTC. Translation: CSATLNSNNEQFF.

This clonotype was picked up many times. J is TRBJ1-2 and V is TRBV27; tentative D call: TRBD1 (6 bases). With 10 bases removed from V and 0 bases from J, the gap between germline ends came to 12 bases. This CDR3 region has 13 residues. CDR1 and CDR2 (germline): MNHEY, SMNVEV (reference sequence). Written as DNA, the CDR3 is TGTGCCACCCAGGACAGAGCTAACTATGGCTACACCTTC. Translated, it gives CATQDRANYGYTF.

This clonotype was seen a few times. J is TRBJ2-7 and V is TRBV7-9; no reliable D call. Germline assignment: CDR1 SEHNR and CDR2 FQNEAQ (reference sequence). CDR3 length: 12 amino acids. V shed 8 bases and J shed 0 bases, with 8 bases lying between them. The DNA of the CDR3 is TGTGCCAGCCGGGTAGGCTCCTACGAGCAGTACTTC. Translated: CASRVGSYEQYF.

This clonotype was seen ten or more times. This chain connects TRBV2 to TRBJ1-1, with D hard to call. CDR3 length: 12 residues. V lost 11 bases and J lost 1, with 11 bases in between. Germline CDR1 and CDR2: SNHLY and FYNNEI. CDR3 residues: CAWQPGNTEAFF. CDR3 bases: TGTGCCTGGCAGCCTGGGAACACTGAAGCTTTCTTT.

The table lists this clonotype with a count of one. The chain is built from TRBV27 and TRBJ2-5; 9 nucleotides align to TRBD1. V dropped 7 bases and J dropped 5; count of bases not matched to a gene: 5. This CDR3 spans 13 amino acids. CDR1 MNHEY and CDR2 SMNVEV come from the germline V gene (reference sequence). The CDR3 here is CASKGQGSETQYF. In DNA, the CDR3 is TGTGCCAGCAAGGGACAGGGTAGCGAGACCCAGTACTTC.

By frequency in the sample, this clonotype is medium-sized. The chain carries TRBV11-2 and TRBJ2-1, with D perhaps TRBD2 (5 bases). Deletions cut 2 bases from V and 5 bases from J, with 16 bases between. Germline loops: CDR1 SGHAT, CDR2 FQNNGV. This CDR3 comprises 16 residues. The CDR3 coding sequence is TGTGCCAGCAGCTTAATTCCTCCAAGGGAGAACAATGAGCAGTTCTTC. It codes for CASSLIPPRENNEQFF. The variable domain in full, with the rest retrieved from reference TRBV11-2 and TRBJ2-1, is EAGVAQSPRYKIIEKRQSVAFWCNPISGHATLYWYQQILGQGPKLLIQFQNNGVVDDSQLPKDRFSAERLKGVDSTLKIQPAKLEDSAVYLCASSLIPPRENNEQFFGPGTRLTVL.

This clonotype came up many times. The genes are TRBV5-1 and TRBJ2-7, with TRBD2 matching 9 bases. Germline V gives CDR1 SGHRS, CDR2 YFSETQ. The V and J ends lost 1 base and 2 bases, in that order; junction bases with no gene match: 4. The CDR3 is made up of 15 amino acids. Here the CDR3 reads CASSLRREGPYEQYF. The DNA for the CDR3 is TGCGCCAGCAGCTTGCGGCGGGAGGGCCCCTACGAGCAGTACTTC.